This entry describes one T cell receptor (beta chain). Its matching antigen is unknown. The sample holds other DNA sequences that translate to the same CDR3. The CDR3 consists of 15 residues. Trimming pared 5 bases from V and 2 bases from J, leaving 14 bases between. Per germline, CDR1 SGHAT and CDR2 FQNNGV. The data belong to a study of shared clonotypes between healthy human individuals. Authors' processing steps: Without quality scores, immunoSEQ junctional reads could not be filtered like full-length reads. The table came from immunoSEQ multiplex PCR; TCRdb's copy has only in-frame clones and leaves some out. D and trimming come from the DNA, and the V and J calls and clone size come from that table. Of approximately 2.3 million clones in the sample, more than 80% were seen once. General observations from the study: In general, naive subsets displayed greater estimated richness than memory subsets did. Sharing across four donors was seen in approximately 5.2% of naive CD4 clonotypes.

Only Caucasian adults living in Nashville, Tennessee served as donors. The chain recombines TRBV11-2 with TRBJ2-3; D perhaps matches TRBD2 (5 bases). The sequencing sample was made of naive CD4+ T cells from PBMCs. The subset was: CD45RA+ positively selected. The TCR comes from a man between 18 and 35 years old in good health. Some clones in this sample may be carry-over from other donors' samples. The CDR3 here is CASSLAGTSTDTQYF. The CDR3 nucleotides read TGTGCCAGCAGCCTAGCAGGTACATCCACAGATACGCAGTATTTT.